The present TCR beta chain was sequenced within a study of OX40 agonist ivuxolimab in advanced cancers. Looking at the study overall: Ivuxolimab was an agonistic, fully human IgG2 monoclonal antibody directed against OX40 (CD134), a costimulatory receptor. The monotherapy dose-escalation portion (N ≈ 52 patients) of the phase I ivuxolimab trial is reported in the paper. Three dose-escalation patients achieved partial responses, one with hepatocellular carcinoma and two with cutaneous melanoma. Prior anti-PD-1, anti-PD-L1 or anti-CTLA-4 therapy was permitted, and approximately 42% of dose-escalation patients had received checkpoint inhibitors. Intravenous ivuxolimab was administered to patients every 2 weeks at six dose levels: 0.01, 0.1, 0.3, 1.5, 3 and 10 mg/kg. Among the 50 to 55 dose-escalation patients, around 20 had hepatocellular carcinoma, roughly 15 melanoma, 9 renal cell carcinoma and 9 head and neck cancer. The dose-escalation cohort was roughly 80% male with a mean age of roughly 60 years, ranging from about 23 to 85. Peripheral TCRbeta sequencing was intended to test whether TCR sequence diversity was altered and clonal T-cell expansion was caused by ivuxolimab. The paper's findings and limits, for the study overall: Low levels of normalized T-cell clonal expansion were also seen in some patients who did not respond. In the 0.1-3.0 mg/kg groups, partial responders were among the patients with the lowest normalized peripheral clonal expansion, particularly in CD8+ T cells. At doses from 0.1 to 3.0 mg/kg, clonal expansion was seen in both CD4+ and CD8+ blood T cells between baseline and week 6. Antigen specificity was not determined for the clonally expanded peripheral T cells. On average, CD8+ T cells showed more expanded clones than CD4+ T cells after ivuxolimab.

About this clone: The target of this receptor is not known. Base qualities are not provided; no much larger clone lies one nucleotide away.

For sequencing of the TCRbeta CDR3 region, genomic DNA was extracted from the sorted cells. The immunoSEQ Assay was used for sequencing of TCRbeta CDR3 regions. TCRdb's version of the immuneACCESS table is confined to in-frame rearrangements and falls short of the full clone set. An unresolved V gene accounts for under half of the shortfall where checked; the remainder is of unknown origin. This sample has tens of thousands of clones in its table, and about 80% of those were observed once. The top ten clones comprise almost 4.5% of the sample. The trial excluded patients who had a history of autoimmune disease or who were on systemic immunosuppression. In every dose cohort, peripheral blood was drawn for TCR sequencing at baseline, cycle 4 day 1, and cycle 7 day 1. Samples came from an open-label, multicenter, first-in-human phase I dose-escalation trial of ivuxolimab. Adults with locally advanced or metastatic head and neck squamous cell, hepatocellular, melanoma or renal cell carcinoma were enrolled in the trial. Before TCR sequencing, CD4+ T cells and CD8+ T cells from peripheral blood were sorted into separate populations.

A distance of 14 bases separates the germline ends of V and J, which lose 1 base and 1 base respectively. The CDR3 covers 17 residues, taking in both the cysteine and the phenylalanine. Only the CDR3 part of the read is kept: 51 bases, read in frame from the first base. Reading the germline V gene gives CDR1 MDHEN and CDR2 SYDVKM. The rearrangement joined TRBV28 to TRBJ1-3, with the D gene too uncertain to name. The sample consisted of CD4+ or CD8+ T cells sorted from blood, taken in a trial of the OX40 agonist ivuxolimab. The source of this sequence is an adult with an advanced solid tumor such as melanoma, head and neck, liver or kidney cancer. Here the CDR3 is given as CASSLFEVKHSGNTIYF. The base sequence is TGTGCCAGCAGTTTATTTGAGGTAAAACATTCTGGAAACACCATATATTTT. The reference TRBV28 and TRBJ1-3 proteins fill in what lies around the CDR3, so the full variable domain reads DVKVTQSSRYLVKRTGEKVFLECVQDMDHENMFWYRQDPGLGLRLIYFSYDVKMKEKGDIPEGYSVSREKKERFSLILESASTNQTSMYLCASSLFEVKHSGNTIYFGEGSWLTVV.